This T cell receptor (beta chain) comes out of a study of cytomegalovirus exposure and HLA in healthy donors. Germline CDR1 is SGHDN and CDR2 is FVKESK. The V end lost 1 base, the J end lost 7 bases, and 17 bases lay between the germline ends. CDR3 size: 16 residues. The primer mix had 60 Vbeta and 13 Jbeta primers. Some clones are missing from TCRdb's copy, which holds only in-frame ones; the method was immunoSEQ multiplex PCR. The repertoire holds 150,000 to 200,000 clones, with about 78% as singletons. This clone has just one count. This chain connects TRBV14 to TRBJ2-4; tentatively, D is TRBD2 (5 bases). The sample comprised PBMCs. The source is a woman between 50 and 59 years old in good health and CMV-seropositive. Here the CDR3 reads CASSQGWELGGNIQYF. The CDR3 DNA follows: TGTGCCAGCAGCCAAGGATGGGAACTTGGCGGGAACATTCAGTACTTC. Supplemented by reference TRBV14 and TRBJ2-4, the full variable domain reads EAGVTQFPSHSVIEKGQTVTLRCDPISGHDNLYWYRRVMGKEIKFLLHFVKESKQDESGMPNNRFLAERTGGTYSTLKVQPAELEDSGVYFCASSQGWELGGNIQYFGAGTRLSVL.